The rows below give T cell receptor beta chains drawn from one sample of a study of T cells in Graves' hyperthyroidism and ophthalmopathy. TCRdb reprocessed the multiplex PCR reads with MiXCR, giving one entry per CDR3 protein. Among hundreds of thousands of distinct CDR3 sequences, 45% were seen once, and the ten largest hold less than 9%. The sequenced sample consisted of peripheral blood or thyroid tissue (not recorded which). These receptors came from an adult man with Graves' disease, either hyperthyroidism or ophthalmopathy (not recorded which). The CDR3 runs from the conserved cysteine through the conserved F or W.

TRBV7-9	TRBJ1-2	CASSYRDRGREREGYTF
TRBV10-3	TRBJ1-5	CAISKIRGDLAQHF
TRBV20-1	TRBJ1-1	CSARGFGVDAAFF
TRBV20-1	TRBJ1-5	CSARTGEMPQHF
TRBV7-9	TRBJ2-3	CASSLVTSGTDTQYF
TRBV7-6	TRBJ2-5	CASSLGGGLGETQYF
TRBV10-3	TRBJ1-1	CAIRQGAENTEAFF
TRBV20-1	TRBJ2-5	CSGRVRRRFQETQYF
TRBV14	TRBJ1-2	CASSQVGDRGAIYGYTF
TRBV2	TRBJ1-1	CASNPARSGYPEAFF
TRBV24-1	TRBJ2-7	CATSDPRDRDKSSYEQYF
TRBV7-9	TRBJ2-5	CASSLGPRMQETQYF
TRBV29-1	TRBJ2-5	CSVDPRVGFGTQYF
TRBV5-1	TRBJ1-6	CASSGTGGQRSFNSPLHF
TRBV2	TRBJ2-7	CASNEVSTGQPTYEQYF
TRBV7-9	TRBJ2-7	CASSLFGNGYEQYF
TRBV20-1	TRBJ2-5	CSAHDGGLQETQYF
TRBV20-1	TRBJ2-5	CSARDETQYF
TRBV9	TRBJ2-7	CASSQGSGVVTYEQYF
TRBV7-9	TRBJ1-6	CASSLGSPYNSPLHF
TRBV2	TRBJ1-4	CASRRGFANEKLFF
TRBV6-6	TRBJ2-2	CASSYSTGELFF
TRBV7-2	TRBJ2-5	CASSLHGLAGVQETQYF
TRBV7-2	TRBJ1-6	CASSPSNSPLHF
TRBV7-2	TRBJ1-6	CASSTRELHSPLHF
TRBV7-8	TRBJ1-1	CASSLTGAPEAFF
TRBV7-9	TRBJ1-4	CASSLDSRGKLFF
TRBV5-1	TRBJ1-1	CASSVLQGVNTEAFF
TRBV10-3	TRBJ1-2	CAISESRQGEGGYTF
TRBV10-3	TRBJ2-7	CATSERGYEQYF
TRBV3-1	TRBJ1-2	CASSRQGYYGYTF